The 27 T cell receptor beta chains below were found in one sample sequenced in a study of T cell repertoires in cytomegalovirus infection. TCRdb independently ran MiXCR on the reads; one entry per CDR3 protein. The sample carries hundreds of thousands of distinct CDR3 sequences, 9.6% recorded once. Sequencing was performed on PBMCs. The receptors derive from a human donor in good health (CMV status not recorded). Some clones in this sample may be carry-over from other donors' samples.

This clonotype was counted many times. The V gene is TRBV28, the J gene TRBJ2-2; D possibly corresponds to TRBD2 (6 bases). CDR1 MDHEN and CDR2 SYDVKM come from the germline V gene. V lost 6 bases and J 5 bases, leaving 19 bases between the germline ends. The length of the CDR3 is 16 residues. CDR3 residues: CASRQSLAARTGELFF. The CDR3 nucleotides are TGTGCCAGCAGGCAATCTTTAGCGGCAAGGACCGGGGAGCTGTTTTTT.

The table lists this clonotype with many counts. The chain couples TRBV19 to TRBJ2-7, with a weak D call TRBD1 (5 bases). The CDR3 totals 15 residues. Looked up from germline, CDR1 is LNHDA and CDR2 is SQIVND (reference sequence). V lost 5 bases, J lost 1 base, and 15 bases lay in between. The CDR3 region has the DNA TGTGCCAGTAGTCTCGACAGAAGAACTTCCTACGAGCAGTACTTC. Its translation is CASSLDRRTSYEQYF.

The DNA for the CDR3 is TGTGCCAGCAGCAATGACCCCAGAGGAAACACCATATATTTT. Its translation is CASSNDPRGNTIYF. The chain employs TRBV3-1 and TRBJ1-3; the D is unclear. The CDR3 is 14 amino acids. Germline V CDR1 and CDR2: LGHDT, YNNKEL (reference sequence). V dropped 5 bases and J dropped 4 bases, with 12 bases sitting between them.

This clonotype was picked up many times. The CDR3 is CASSALANYGYTF. Here the CDR3 DNA reads TGTGCCAGCAGCGCCTTAGCAAACTATGGCTACACCTTC. V gene TRBV5-6 combines with J gene TRBJ1-2; D is uncertain. This CDR3 region has 13 residues. Trimming took off 4 bases at V and 2 bases at J, with 9 bases between the two ends. Germline loops: CDR1 SGHDT, CDR2 YYEEEE.

This clonotype was detected many times. The chain uses TRBV20-1 and TRBJ1-1; weak D call: TRBD1 (6 bases). This CDR3 spans 13 amino acids. The germline CDR1 and CDR2 sequences are DFQATT and SNEGSKA (reference sequence). V was pared by 5 bases and J by 1 base, with 11 bases between. The DNA for the CDR3 is TGCAGTGCTCAGGGGCGAACGAACACTGAAGCTTTCTTT. The encoded protein is CSAQGRTNTEAFF.

In this sample, this clonotype turned up many times. The CDR3 region is CASSRRTANTGELFF. CDR3 nucleotide sequence: TGTGCCAGCAGCCGCCGGACCGCGAACACCGGGGAGCTGTTTTTT. This rearrangement joins TRBV11-1 to TRBJ2-2, with no clear D. CDR3 length: 15 amino acids. Germline V gives CDR1 SGHAT, CDR2 FQDESV (reference sequence). Trimming stripped 5 bases from V and 0 bases from J, with 10 bases between.

This clonotype was counted only a few times. This rearrangement joins TRBV24-1 to TRBJ2-1; no reliable D call. This CDR3 has 13 residues. V lost 0 bases and J 10 bases, leaving 9 bases between the germline ends. Germline assignment: CDR1 KGHDR and CDR2 SFDVKD. Here the CDR3 reads CATSDLVGSEQFF. For the CDR3, the DNA is TGTGCCACCAGTGATTTGGTTGGGTCAGAGCAGTTCTTC.

This clonotype was detected a few times. The V gene is TRBV29-1, the J gene TRBJ2-5; D is perhaps TRBD2 (6 bases). The CDR3 spans 14 residues. Germline V gene data show CDR1 as SQVTM and CDR2 as ANQGSEA. V was trimmed by 7 bases and J by 4 bases, leaving 19 bases between them. The chain's CDR3 is CSARISLGGETQYF. CDR3 bases: TGCAGCGCCCGAATTTCCTTGGGGGGAGAGACCCAGTACTTC.

Of note for this clonotype: Possible read error: a much larger clone is one base away. The chain has TRBV2 and TRBJ1-2, with no clear D. CDR1 is SNHLY, CDR2 FYNNEI, per germline. This CDR3 is built from 13 residues. V dropped 4 bases and J dropped 3 bases, with 9 bases sitting between them. For the CDR3, the DNA is TGTGCCAGCAGTGCTGGGGAAGACTATGGCTACACCTTC. Translating it yields CASSAGEDYGYTF. The whole variable domain, filled in from reference TRBV2 and TRBJ1-2, reads EPEVTQTPSHQVTQMGQEVILRCVPISNHLYFYWYRQILGQKVEFLVSFYNNEISEKSEIFDDQFSVERPDGSNFTLKIRSTKLEDSAMYFCASSAGEDYGYTFGSGTRLTVV.

This clonotype came up a few times. This chain links TRBV27 with TRBJ2-7, with 7 bases lining up with TRBD1. Germline assignment: CDR1 MNHEY and CDR2 SMNVEV (reference sequence). This CDR3 has 15 amino acids. The V and J ends lost 3 bases and 4 bases, in that order; junction bases with no gene match: 9. This chain's CDR3 is CASSFTGDLLYEQYF. CDR3 in DNA: TGTGCCAGCAGTTTTACAGGGGACCTTTTATACGAGCAGTACTTC.

This clonotype was counted ten times or more. The chain joins TRBV7-8 to TRBJ1-1; D unresolved. With 1 base removed from V and 0 bases from J, the gap between germline ends came to 9 bases. Per germline, CDR1 SGHVS and CDR2 FQNEAQ. The CDR3 is 15 residues long. The CDR3 here is CASSLEMPLNTEAFF. CDR3 coding DNA: TGTGCCAGCAGCTTAGAAATGCCGTTGAACACTGAAGCTTTCTTT.

The chain joins TRBV28 to TRBJ2-3; TRBD1 matches at 8 bases. V was pared by 10 bases and J by 5 bases, with 14 bases of the junction left unmatched. Per germline, CDR1 MDHEN and CDR2 SYDVKM. This CDR3 has 15 residues. CDR3 sequence reads: CATYDRGFMIDTQYF. The DNA of the CDR3 is TGTGCCACCTACGACAGGGGTTTTATGATAGATACGCAGTATTTT.

At least ten counts were recorded for this clonotype. The CDR3 DNA reads TGTGCCAGCAGTTACTCATCCGGGACATCCACCGGGGAGCTGTTTTTT. Encoded protein: CASSYSSGTSTGELFF. This chain joins TRBV6-2 or TRBV6-3 and TRBJ2-2, with D maybe TRBD1 (6 bases). V was clipped by 0 bases and J by 4 bases, with 12 bases between them. Germline V lookup: CDR1 MNHEY, CDR2 SVGEGT. This CDR3 has 16 amino acids.

This clonotype has a handful of counts. The chain is built from TRBV6-5 and TRBJ1-3; TRBD1 is a possible D gene (5 bases). V shed 0 bases and J shed 0 bases, with 9 bases lying between them. The CDR3 is 16 residues long. The germline gives CDR1 MNHEY, CDR2 SVGAGI. CDR3 loop: CASSYSGPYSGNTIYF. The CDR3 DNA reads TGTGCCAGCAGTTACTCGGGGCCGTACTCTGGAAACACCATATATTTT.

This clonotype has a handful of counts. The chain combines TRBV4-3 with TRBJ2-1; D uncertain. The CDR3 sequence is 14 residues long. Germline CDR1 is LGHNA and CDR2 is YSLEER. The V end lost 0 bases, the J end lost 6 bases, and 9 bases lay between the germline ends. CDR3 nucleotide sequence: TGCGCCAGCAGCCAAGATAGCAAGGGCAATGAGCAGTTCTTC. As protein: CASSQDSKGNEQFF.

This clonotype was counted only a few times. The chain carries TRBV10-3 and TRBJ2-1; a possible D gene is TRBD2 (6 bases). CDR3 size: 12 residues. Germline V gene sequence: CDR1 ENHRY, CDR2 SYGVKD. Trimming took 4 bases from V and 8 from J, leaving 9 bases between them. Written as DNA, the CDR3 is TGTGCCATCAGTGCCCGGGAGTATGAGCAGTTCTTC. Protein: CAISAREYEQFF.

At least ten counts were recorded for this clonotype. The chain uses TRBV20-1 and TRBJ2-5; tentative D call: TRBD2 (6 bases). This CDR3 comprises 16 residues. Germline CDR1 reads DFQATT; CDR2 reads SNEGSKA (reference sequence). V lost 0 bases to trimming and J lost 4 bases, with 18 bases between them. Here the CDR3 DNA reads TGCAGTGCTAGAGATAGGGACTGGGAATTCCGAGAGACCCAGTACTTC. Its protein product is CSARDRDWEFRETQYF.

This clonotype has at least ten counts. The chain couples TRBV6-2 or TRBV6-3 to TRBJ1-1, with a weak D call TRBD1 (5 bases). V lost 7 bases and J lost 4, with 13 bases in between. The germline gives CDR1 MNHEY, CDR2 SVGEGT. The CDR3 is 13 amino acids. In DNA, the CDR3 is TGTGCCAGCAATGAAATGGGGCGCACTGAAGCTTTCTTT. This gives the protein CASNEMGRTEAFF.

This clonotype was detected ten times or more. The chain couples TRBV5-1 to TRBJ2-5; the D call may be TRBD1 or TRBD2 (5 bases each). Trimming pared 3 bases from V and 4 bases from J, leaving 19 bases between. CDR1 and CDR2 from the germline V gene are SGHRS and YFSETQ. The CDR3 has 16 amino acids. CDR3 DNA: TGCGCCAGCAGCTCCCGTACAGGTCACGGGGCAGAGACCCAGTACTTC. It specifies CASSSRTGHGAETQYF. Drawing the rest from reference TRBV5-1 and TRBJ2-5, the complete variable domain is KAGVTQTPRYLIKTRGQQVTLSCSPISGHRSVSWYQQTPGQGLQFLFEYFSETQRNKGNFPGRFSGRQFSNSRSEMNVSTLELGDSALYLCASSSRTGHGAETQYFGPGTRLLVL.

This clonotype was seen a handful of times. The chain carries TRBV12-3 or TRBV12-4 and TRBJ1-1; 9 nucleotides agree with TRBD1. Trimming at V came to 3 bases and at J to 5 bases, leaving 7 bases not matched to a gene. CDR3 size: 15 residues. The CDR3 bases are TGTGCCAGCAGTTTTACAGGGGGCGCGAGGACTGAAGCTTTCTTT. Residues: CASSFTGGARTEAFF.

This clonotype was seen a handful of times. The genes are TRBV10-3 and TRBJ2-2; D is tentatively TRBD1 or TRBD2 (6 bases each). V lost 6 bases, J lost 4 bases, and 12 bases lay in between. CDR3 length: 14 residues. The germline V gene encodes CDR1 ENHRY and CDR2 SYGVKD. CDR3 loop: CAIRGAGGTGELFF. The DNA of the CDR3 is TGTGCCATCAGGGGGGCCGGGGGCACCGGGGAGCTGTTTTTT.

This clonotype has a count of ten or more. The rearrangement joins TRBV20-1 to TRBJ1-2; 7 bases align to TRBD1. The CDR3 is 13 amino acids. The V segment lost 3 bases and the J segment 5 bases; nucleotides outside the gene matches: 6. CDR1 and CDR2 (germline): DFQATT, SNEGSKA (reference sequence). The CDR3 sequence: CSARTTGSYGYTF. Written as DNA, the CDR3 is TGCAGTGCTAGGACGACAGGGAGTTATGGCTACACCTTC.

Of note for this clonotype: A read error is possible here, since a much larger clone lies one base away. This chain uses TRBV12-3 or TRBV12-4 with TRBJ2-7, with D possibly being TRBD1 or TRBD2 (5 bases each). V was pared by 5 bases and J by 2 bases, with 10 bases between. The CDR3 extends over 13 amino acids. In DNA form, the CDR3 reads TGTGCCAGCAGTCGGGGCTTTCCCTACGAGCAGTACTTC. It encodes CASSRGFPYEQYF.

At least ten counts were recorded for this clonotype. The rearrangement joins TRBV9 to TRBJ2-7, with a weak D call TRBD1 (5 bases). V dropped 4 bases and J dropped 3 bases, with 17 bases sitting between them. This CDR3 comprises 15 residues. CDR1 is SGDLS and CDR2 is YYNGEE in the germline V gene. Written as DNA, the CDR3 is TGTGCCAGCAGCCCATTGCAGGGCCTACTCTACGAGCAGTACTTC. Amino acids: CASSPLQGLLYEQYF.

This clonotype was found many times. The V and J genes are TRBV13 and TRBJ2-1; TRBD2 aligns across 12 bases. The CDR3 covers 15 residues. Germline CDR1 and CDR2: PRHDT and FYEKMQ (reference sequence). V lost 7 bases, J lost 6 bases, and 7 bases stayed unmatched. Here the CDR3 DNA reads TGTGCCAGCACTATAACTAGCGGGGGGCGCAATGAGCAGTTCTTC. Its translation is CASTITSGGRNEQFF.

This clonotype came up many times. The J gene is TRBJ1-1, the V gene TRBV18; D gene ambiguous. The CDR3 totals 12 residues. From germline, CDR1 is KGHSH and CDR2 LQKENI. Trimming stripped 2 bases from V and 8 bases from J, with 9 bases between. CDR3 in DNA: TGTGCCAGCTCACCATCTGGGAACGAAGCTTTCTTT. Amino acids: CASSPSGNEAFF.

Notes on this clonotype: This may come from a read error, since a much larger clone is one base off. The CDR3, as DNA: TGCAGCGTTGTATCTAGGGGCACTGAAGCTTTCTTT. Amino acid sequence: CSVVSRGTEAFF. J is TRBJ1-1 and V is TRBV29-1; tentative D call: TRBD1 (5 bases). Trimming shortened V by 4 bases and J by 4 bases, and 10 bases separated the two germline ends. This CDR3 comprises 12 residues. CDR1 is SQVTM and CDR2 is ANQGSEA in the germline V gene.